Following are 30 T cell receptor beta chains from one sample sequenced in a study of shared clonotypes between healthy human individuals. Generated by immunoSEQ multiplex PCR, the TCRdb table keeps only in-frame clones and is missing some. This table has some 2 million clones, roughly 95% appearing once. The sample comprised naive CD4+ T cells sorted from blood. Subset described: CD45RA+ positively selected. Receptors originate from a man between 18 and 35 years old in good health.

This CDR3 is CASSQDTKGLAVGDTQYF. As DNA, the CDR3 is TGCGCCAGCAGCCAAGATACCAAGGGACTAGCGGTGGGTGATACGCAGTATTTT. This chain uses TRBV4-1 with TRBJ2-3; 11 bases are shared with TRBD2. V dropped 0 bases and J dropped 6; count of bases not matched to a gene: 11. Germline V CDR1 and CDR2: MGHRA, YSYEKL. The CDR3 sequence is 18 residues long.

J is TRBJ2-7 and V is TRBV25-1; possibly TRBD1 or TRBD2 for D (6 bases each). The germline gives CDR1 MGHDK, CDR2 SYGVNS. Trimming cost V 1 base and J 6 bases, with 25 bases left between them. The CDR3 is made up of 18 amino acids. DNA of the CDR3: TGTGCCAGCAGTGAATTGGGTGCCCTTGGGGGGCGCCTCGGCGAGCAGTACTTC. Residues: CASSELGALGGRLGEQYF.

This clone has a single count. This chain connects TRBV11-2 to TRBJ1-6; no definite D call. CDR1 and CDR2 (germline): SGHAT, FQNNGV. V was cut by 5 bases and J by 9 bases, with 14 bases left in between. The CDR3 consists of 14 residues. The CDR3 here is CASSTRSVGSPLHF. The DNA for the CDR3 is TGTGCCAGCAGCACCCGTAGCGTCGGTTCACCCCTCCACTTT.

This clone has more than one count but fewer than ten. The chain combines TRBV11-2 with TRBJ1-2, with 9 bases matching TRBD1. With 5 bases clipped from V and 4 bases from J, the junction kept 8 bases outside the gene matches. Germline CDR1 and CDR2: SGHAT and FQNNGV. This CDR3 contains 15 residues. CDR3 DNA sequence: TGTGCCAGCAGCGCCGGGACAGGGCTTTCCTATGGCTACACCTTC. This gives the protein CASSAGTGLSYGYTF.

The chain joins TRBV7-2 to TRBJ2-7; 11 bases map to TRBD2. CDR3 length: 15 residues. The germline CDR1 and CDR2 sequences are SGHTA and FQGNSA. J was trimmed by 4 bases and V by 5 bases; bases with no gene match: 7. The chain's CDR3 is CASSKPGLAVYEQYF. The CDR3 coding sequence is TGTGCCAGCAGCAAACCGGGACTAGCGGTATACGAGCAGTACTTC. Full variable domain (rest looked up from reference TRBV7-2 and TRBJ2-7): GAGVSQSPSNKVTEKGKDVELRCDPISGHTALYWYRQSLGQGLEFLIYFQGNSAPDKSGLPSDRFSAERTGGSVSTLTIQRTQQEDSAVYLCASSKPGLAVYEQYFGPGTRLTVT.

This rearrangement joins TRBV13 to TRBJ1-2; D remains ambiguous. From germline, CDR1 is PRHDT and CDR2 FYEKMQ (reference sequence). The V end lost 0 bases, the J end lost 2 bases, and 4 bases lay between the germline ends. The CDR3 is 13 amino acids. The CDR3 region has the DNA TGTGCCAGCAGCTTAGGGTTAAACTATGGCTACACCTTC. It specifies CASSLGLNYGYTF.

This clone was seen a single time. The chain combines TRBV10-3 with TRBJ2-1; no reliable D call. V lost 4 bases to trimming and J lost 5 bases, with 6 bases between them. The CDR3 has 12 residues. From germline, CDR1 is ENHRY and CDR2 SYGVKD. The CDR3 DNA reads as TGTGCCATCAGTGGTACCAACAATGAGCAGTTCTTC. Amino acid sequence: CAISGTNNEQFF.

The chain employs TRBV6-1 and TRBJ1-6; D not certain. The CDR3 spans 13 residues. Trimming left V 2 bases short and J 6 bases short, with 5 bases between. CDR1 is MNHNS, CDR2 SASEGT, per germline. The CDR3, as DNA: TGTGCCAGCAGTGAATTTTTTAATTCACCCCTCCACTTT. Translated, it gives CASSEFFNSPLHF.

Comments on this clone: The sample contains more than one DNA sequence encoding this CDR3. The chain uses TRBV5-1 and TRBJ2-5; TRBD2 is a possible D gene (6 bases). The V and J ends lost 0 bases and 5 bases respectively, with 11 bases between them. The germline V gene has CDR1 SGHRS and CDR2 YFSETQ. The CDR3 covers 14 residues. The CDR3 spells CASSLEGAGETQYF. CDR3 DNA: TGCGCCAGCAGCTTGGAAGGGGCGGGGGAGACCCAGTACTTC. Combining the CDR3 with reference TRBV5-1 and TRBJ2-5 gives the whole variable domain KAGVTQTPRYLIKTRGQQVTLSCSPISGHRSVSWYQQTPGQGLQFLFEYFSETQRNKGNFPGRFSGRQFSNSRSEMNVSTLELGDSALYLCASSLEGAGETQYFGPGTRLLVL.

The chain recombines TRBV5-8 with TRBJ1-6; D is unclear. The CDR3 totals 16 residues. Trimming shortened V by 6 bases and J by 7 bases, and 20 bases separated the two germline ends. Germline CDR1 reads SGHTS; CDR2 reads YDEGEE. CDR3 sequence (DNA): TGTGCCAGCAAAAGTCCCCGGGGAGTAAAAAATTCACCCCTCCACTTT. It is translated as CASKSPRGVKNSPLHF.

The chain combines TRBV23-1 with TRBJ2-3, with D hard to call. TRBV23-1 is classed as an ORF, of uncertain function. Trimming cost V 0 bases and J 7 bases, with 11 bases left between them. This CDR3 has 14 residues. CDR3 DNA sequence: TGCGCCAGCAGTCAATCGAATAGGCCCTATACGCAGTATTTT. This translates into CASSQSNRPYTQYF.

The CDR3 reads CASSPSGVVPFF. For the CDR3, the DNA is TGTGCCAGCAGCCCTAGCGGAGTGGTCCCGTTCTTC. The V call is TRBV14, the J call TRBJ2-1; TRBD2 matches at 7 bases. Germline trimming cut 4 bases from V and 15 bases from J; bases unmatched to any gene: 9. CDR3 size: 12 residues. In germline, CDR1 is SGHDN, CDR2 FVKESK.

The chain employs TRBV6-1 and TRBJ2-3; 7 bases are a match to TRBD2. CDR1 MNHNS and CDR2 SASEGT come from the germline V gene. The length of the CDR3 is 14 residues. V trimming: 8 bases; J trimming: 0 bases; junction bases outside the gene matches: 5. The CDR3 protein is CASVLATSTDTQYF. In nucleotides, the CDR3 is TGTGCCAGCGTACTAGCGACTAGCACAGATACGCAGTATTTT.

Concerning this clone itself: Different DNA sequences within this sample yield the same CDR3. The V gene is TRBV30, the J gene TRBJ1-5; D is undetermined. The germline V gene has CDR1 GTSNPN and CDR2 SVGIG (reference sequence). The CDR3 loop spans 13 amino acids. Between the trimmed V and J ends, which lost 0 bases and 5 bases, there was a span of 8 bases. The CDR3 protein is CAWSVGSDQPQHF. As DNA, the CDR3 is TGTGCCTGGAGTGTAGGGAGTGATCAGCCCCAGCATTTT.

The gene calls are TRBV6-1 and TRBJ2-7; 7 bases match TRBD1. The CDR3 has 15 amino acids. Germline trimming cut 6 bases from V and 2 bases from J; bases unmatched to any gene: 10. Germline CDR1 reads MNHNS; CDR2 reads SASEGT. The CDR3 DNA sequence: TGTGCCAGCAGGGGATGGACAGGCGTCACCTACGAGCAGTACTTC. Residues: CASRGWTGVTYEQYF.

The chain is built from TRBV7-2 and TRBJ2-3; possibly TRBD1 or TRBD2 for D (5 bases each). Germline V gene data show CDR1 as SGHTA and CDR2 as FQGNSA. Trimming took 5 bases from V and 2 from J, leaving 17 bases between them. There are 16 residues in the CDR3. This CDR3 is CASSRGGGSSTDTQYF. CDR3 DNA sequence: TGTGCCAGCAGCCGAGGTGGGGGATCTTCCACAGATACGCAGTATTTT.

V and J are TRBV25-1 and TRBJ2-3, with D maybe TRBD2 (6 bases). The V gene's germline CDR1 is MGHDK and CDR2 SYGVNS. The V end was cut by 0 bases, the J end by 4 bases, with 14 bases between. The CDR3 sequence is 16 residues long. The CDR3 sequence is CASSEYAGTRADTQYF. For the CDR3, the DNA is TGTGCCAGCAGTGAATATGCGGGGACGAGGGCAGATACGCAGTATTTT.

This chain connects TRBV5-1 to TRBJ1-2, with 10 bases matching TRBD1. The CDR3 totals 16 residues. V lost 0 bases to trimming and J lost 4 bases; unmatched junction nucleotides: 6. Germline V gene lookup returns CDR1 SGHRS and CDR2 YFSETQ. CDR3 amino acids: CASSLGQGAPSYGYTF. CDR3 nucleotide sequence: TGCGCCAGCAGCTTGGGACAGGGGGCTCCCAGCTATGGCTACACCTTC.

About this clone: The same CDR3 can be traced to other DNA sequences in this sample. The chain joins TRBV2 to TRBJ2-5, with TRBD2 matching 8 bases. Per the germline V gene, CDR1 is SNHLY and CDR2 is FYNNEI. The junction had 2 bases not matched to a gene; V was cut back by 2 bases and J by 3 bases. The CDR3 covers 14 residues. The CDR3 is CASSETGGKETQYF. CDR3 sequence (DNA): TGTGCCAGCAGTGAAACGGGGGGGAAAGAGACCCAGTACTTC.

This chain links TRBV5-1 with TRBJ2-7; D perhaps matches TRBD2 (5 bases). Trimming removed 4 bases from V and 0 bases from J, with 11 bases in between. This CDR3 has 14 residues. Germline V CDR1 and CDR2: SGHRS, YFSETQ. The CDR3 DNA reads TGCGCCAGCAGCCCCGACGGGAACTCCTACGAGCAGTACTTC. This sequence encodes CASSPDGNSYEQYF.

The DNA for the CDR3 is TGTGCCAGCAGTTCCGCAGGGGCGGTTGGAACAGATACGCAGTATTTT. This translates into CASSSAGAVGTDTQYF. The rearrangement uses TRBV28 and TRBJ2-3; a weak D match, TRBD1 (6 bases). The CDR3 is 16 residues long. Trimming stripped 4 bases from V and 3 bases from J, with 17 bases between. CDR1 and CDR2 (germline): MDHEN, SYDVKM.

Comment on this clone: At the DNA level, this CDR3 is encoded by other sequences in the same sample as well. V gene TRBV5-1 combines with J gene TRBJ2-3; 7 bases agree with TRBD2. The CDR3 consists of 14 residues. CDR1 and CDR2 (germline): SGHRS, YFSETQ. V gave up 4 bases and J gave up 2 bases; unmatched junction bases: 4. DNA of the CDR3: TGCGCCAGCAGCGGGGGACTATCCACAGATACGCAGTATTTT. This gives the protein CASSGGLSTDTQYF.

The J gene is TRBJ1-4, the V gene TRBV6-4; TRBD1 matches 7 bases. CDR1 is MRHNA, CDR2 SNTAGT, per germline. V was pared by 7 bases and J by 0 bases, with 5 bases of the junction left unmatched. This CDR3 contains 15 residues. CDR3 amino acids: CASTGQAPTNEKLFF. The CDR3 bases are TGTGCCAGCACTGGACAGGCCCCAACTAATGAAAAACTGTTTTTT.

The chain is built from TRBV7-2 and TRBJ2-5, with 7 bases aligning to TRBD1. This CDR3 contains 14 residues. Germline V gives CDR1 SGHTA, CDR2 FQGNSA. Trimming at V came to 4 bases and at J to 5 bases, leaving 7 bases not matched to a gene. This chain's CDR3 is CASSSGQMRETQYF. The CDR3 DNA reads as TGTGCCAGCAGCTCGGGACAGATGAGGGAGACCCAGTACTTC.

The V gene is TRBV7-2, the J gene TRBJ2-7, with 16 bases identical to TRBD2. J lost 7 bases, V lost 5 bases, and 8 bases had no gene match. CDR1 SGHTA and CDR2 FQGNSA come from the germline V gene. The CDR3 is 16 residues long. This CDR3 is CASSREGLAGGYEQYF. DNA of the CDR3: TGTGCCAGCAGCCGAGAGGGACTAGCGGGAGGGTATGAGCAGTACTTC.

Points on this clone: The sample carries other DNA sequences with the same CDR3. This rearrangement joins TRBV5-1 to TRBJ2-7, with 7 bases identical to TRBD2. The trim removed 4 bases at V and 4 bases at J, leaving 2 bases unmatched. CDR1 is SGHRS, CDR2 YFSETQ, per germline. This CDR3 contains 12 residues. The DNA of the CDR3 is TGCGCCAGCAGCCCTAGCGGATACGAGCAGTACTTC. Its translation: CASSPSGYEQYF.

CDR3 nucleotides: TGTGCCAGCAGAGAAGCCGGGCCCCTTGGCGGCTACACCTTC. Encoded protein: CASREAGPLGGYTF. The genes are TRBV6-5 and TRBJ1-2; D not certain. This CDR3 has 14 residues. CDR1 and CDR2 (germline): MNHEY, SVGAGI. The ends were cut back, 6 bases at V and 8 bases at J, with 19 bases in the middle.

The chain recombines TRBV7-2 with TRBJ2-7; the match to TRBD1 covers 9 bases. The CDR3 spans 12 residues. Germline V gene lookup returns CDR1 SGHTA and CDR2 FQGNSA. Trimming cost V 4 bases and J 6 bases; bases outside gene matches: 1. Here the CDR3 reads CASSYRGLEQYF. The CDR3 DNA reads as TGTGCCAGCAGCTACAGGGGGCTCGAGCAGTACTTC. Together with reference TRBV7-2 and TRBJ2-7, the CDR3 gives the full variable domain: GAGVSQSPSNKVTEKGKDVELRCDPISGHTALYWYRQSLGQGLEFLIYFQGNSAPDKSGLPSDRFSAERTGGSVSTLTIQRTQQEDSAVYLCASSYRGLEQYFGPGTRLTVT.

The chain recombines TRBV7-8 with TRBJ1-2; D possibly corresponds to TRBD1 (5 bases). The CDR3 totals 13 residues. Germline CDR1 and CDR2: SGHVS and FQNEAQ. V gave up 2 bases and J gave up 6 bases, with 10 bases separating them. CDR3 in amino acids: CASSLQGGDGYTF. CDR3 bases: TGTGCCAGCAGCTTACAGGGAGGAGATGGCTACACCTTC.

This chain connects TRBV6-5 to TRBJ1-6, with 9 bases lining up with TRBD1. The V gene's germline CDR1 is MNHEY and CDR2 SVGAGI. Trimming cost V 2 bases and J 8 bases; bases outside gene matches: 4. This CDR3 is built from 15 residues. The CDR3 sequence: CASSYGGTGYSPLHF. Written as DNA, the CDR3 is TGTGCCAGCAGTTACGGCGGGACAGGGTATTCACCCCTCCACTTT.